This T cell receptor beta chain was sequenced for a study of T cell responses to AZD1222 COVID-19 vaccine listed by TCRdb under 2021. About the investigation overall: AZD1222 recipients with second doses at about 4 weeks or about 12 weeks were pooled, because spike-specific TCR depth and breadth did not differ between schedules. TCR sequencing covered some 250 trial participants: around 210 given two doses of AZD1222 and about 26 given two doses of MenACWY control vaccine. Enrollment into the trials was organized by age into subgroups of 18-55, 56-69 and 70-plus years, and those subgroups contained roughly 150, 30 and 60 TCR-sequenced participants, respectively.

V loses 5 bases at its end and J loses 6 bases; junction bases beyond the gene matches: 11. The CDR3 covers 15 residues, taking in both the cysteine and the phenylalanine. CDR3 DNA is the only sequence kept; it has 45 bases, read in frame from the first base. CDR1 and CDR2 (MGHRA, YSYEKL) derive from the germline V gene. Sample time point, as interpreted from the label and publication: baseline before first vaccination. Vaccinee samples were obtained from the UK trials COV001 and COV002, which included a single-blind randomized controlled phase 2/3 trial of AZD1222 (ChAdOx1 nCoV-19) in healthy adults. For TCRbeta chain sequencing, PBMC samples were collected from trial participants at day 0 and at day 28 after the second dose. The paper as a whole reports these results and caveats: Conclusions about previously exposed vaccinees are limited, since just five or six AZD1222 recipients were seropositive for SARS-CoV-2 at baseline. Nearly half of unique spike-specific TCRs reportedly recognized epitopes outside regions mutated in the B.1.351 and B.1.1.7 variants. Because no day 14 peak-response samples were available, the repertoires could be characterized only after the peak T cell response. In the small 56-69-year group, the increase in depth fell short of significance, most likely because of low power. Spike-specific TCR breadth and depth rose significantly after two AZD1222 doses compared with day 0 and with MenACWY recipients. Most participants were white British and females outnumbered males, and the authors suggested that clonal diversity may have been underestimated. Vaccine-associated CD4 TCRs spanned the whole spike protein, with dominant responses in regions 160-218 and 743-854.

The CDR3 regions of human TCRbeta chains were subjected to immunosequencing. In the original analysis: TCRs in the repertoires were matched against a reference library of SARS-CoV-2-specific TCRs that had been generated with the MIRA antigen-specificity platform. Breadth was defined as the fraction of unique TCRs that were SARS-CoV-2-associated, and depth was defined as the fraction of total T cells that were SARS-CoV-2-associated. Using the MIRA data, each spike-specific TCR was assigned both to the spike region to which the TCR was reactive and to a CD4 or CD8 class. Log10-transformed breadth and depth values were compared by one-way ANOVA with Sidak's multiple comparisons tests. This is the immuneACCESS table as TCRdb keeps it, with only in-frame sequences that have V and J called. A part of the clones is gone; compared with another copy, unresolved V genes explain less than half, and the rest is unexplained. The DNA was the basis for D and trimming; V, J and clone size are from that table. This sample comprises under 200,000 clones, about 90% of them detected only once. Of the sample, 1.9% falls within the top ten clones.

Regarding this clone: This receptor's antigen is unknown. Per-base quality was not reported, and no clone a single base away is much larger than it.

The chain was built from TRBV4-1 and TRBJ2-7; 9 nucleotides in the junction match TRBD2. Specimen: peripheral blood, collected on day 0 of AZD1222 vaccination. The sequence was collected from an adult in good health. The bases are TGCGCCAGCAGCGCCCCGGGGGCTAGCGGGATCGAGCAGTACTTC. The resulting protein is CASSAPGASGIEQYF.